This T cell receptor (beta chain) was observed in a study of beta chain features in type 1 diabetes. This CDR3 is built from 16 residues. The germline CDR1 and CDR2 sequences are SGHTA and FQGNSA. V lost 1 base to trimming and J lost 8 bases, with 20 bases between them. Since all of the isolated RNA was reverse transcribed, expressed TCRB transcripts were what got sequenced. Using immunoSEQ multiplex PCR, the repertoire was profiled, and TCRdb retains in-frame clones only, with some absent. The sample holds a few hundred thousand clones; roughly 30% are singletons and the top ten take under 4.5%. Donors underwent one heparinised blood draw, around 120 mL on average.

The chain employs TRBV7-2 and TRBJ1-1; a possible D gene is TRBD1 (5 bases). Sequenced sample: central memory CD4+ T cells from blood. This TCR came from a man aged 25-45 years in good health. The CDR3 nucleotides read TGTGCCAGCAGCTTAGGCGCAGCGACAGACCTAAGGGAAGCTTTCTTT. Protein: CASSLGAATDLREAFF.